These T cell receptor beta chains were read from a single sample in a study of cytomegalovirus exposure and HLA in healthy donors. Generated by immunoSEQ multiplex PCR, the TCRdb table keeps only in-frame clones and is missing some. This repertoire shows about 120,000 clones, more than 80% found once; its top ten account for around 2%. The sequencing sample was made of PBMCs. These receptors all stem from a man aged 40-49 years in good health and CMV-seronegative. Each CDR3 is given with its conserved first and last residue. A D gene is named only where the DNA matches it firmly. Size is stated for part of the rows, as once, few or many counts, or as a class when the clone is expanded.

d_call	clone_size	v_call	j_call	cdr3_aa	cdr3_nt
.	.	TRBV28	TRBJ2-6	CASRTHSSGANVLTF	TGTGCCAGCAGAACACACAGCTCTGGGGCCAACGTCCTGACTTTC
.	.	TRBV7-9	TRBJ2-2	CASSSGGSSVGELFF	TGTGCCAGCAGCTCCGGCGGTTCCTCGGTCGGGGAGCTGTTTTTT
TRBD1	few	TRBV30	TRBJ2-2	CAWSFFLGQGDTGELFF	TGTGCCTGGAGTTTCTTTTTGGGACAGGGGGACACCGGGGAGCTGTTTTTT
TRBD2	.	TRBV28	TRBJ2-5	CASSSRIAGPQETQYF	TGTGCCAGCAGTTCAAGAATAGCGGGGCCCCAAGAGACCCAGTACTTC
.	few	TRBV6-5	TRBJ1-5	CASSRGRNSNQPQHF	TGTGCCAGCAGCAGGGGCAGAAATAGCAATCAGCCCCAGCATTTT
.	.	TRBV5-1	TRBJ2-5	CASSLDGSQETQYF	TGCGCCAGCAGCTTGGATGGTAGCCAAGAGACCCAGTACTTC
TRBD2	.	TRBV7-3	TRBJ2-1	CASSQGGRGRDNEQFF	TGTGCCAGCAGCCAGGGGGGACGCGGGAGGGACAATGAGCAGTTCTTC
.	.	TRBV4-2	TRBJ1-3	CASSQVRDISSGNTIYF	TGTGCCAGCAGCCAAGTTCGGGACATTTCATCTGGAAACACCATATATTTT
.	.	TRBV20-1	TRBJ2-1	CSARRDEQFF	TGCAGTGCCCGGAGGGATGAGCAGTTCTTC
TRBD1	.	TRBV7-8	TRBJ2-3	CASSYDRGAGRSTDTQYF	TGTGCCAGCAGCTACGACAGGGGGGCCGGGCGGAGCACAGATACGCAGTATTTT
.	.	TRBV6-5	TRBJ1-2	CASRPSGVYGYTF	TGTGCCAGCAGGCCATCGGGAGTCTATGGCTACACCTTC
TRBD2	once	TRBV18	TRBJ2-3	CASSPWTSEDTQYF	TGTGCCAGCTCACCATGGACTAGCGAAGATACGCAGTATTTT
.	once	TRBV6-5	TRBJ1-6	CASSTPGQGLSPLHF	TGTGCCAGCAGCACCCCGGGACAAGGATTGTCACCCCTCCACTTT
TRBD1	few	TRBV7-6	TRBJ2-4	CASSQGQGRGAKNIQYF	TGTGCCAGCAGCCAAGGACAGGGCCGGGGGGCCAAAAACATTCAGTACTTC
.	once	TRBV9	TRBJ2-7	CASSVRDSNYEQYF	TGTGCCAGCAGCGTACGGGACTCAAACTACGAGCAGTACTTC
.	few	TRBV7-9	TRBJ2-1	CASSPSTSREQFF	TGTGCCAGCAGCCCCTCGACTAGTCGCGAGCAGTTCTTC
TRBD1	few	TRBV6-5	TRBJ1-2	CASSYLRGPEGYTF	TGTGCCAGCAGTTACCTAAGGGGGCCTGAAGGCTACACCTTC
.	.	TRBV18	TRBJ1-1	CASSGGLNTEAFF	TGTGCCAGCTCCGGGGGGTTGAACACTGAAGCTTTCTTT
.	.	TRBV29-1	TRBJ1-5	CSVMEFSNQPQHF	TGCAGCGTGATGGAGTTTAGCAATCAGCCCCAGCATTTT
.	.	TRBV2	TRBJ1-1	CASPQGLGLRYTEAFF	TGTGCCAGCCCGCAGGGCCTGGGTCTCCGCTACACTGAAGCTTTCTTT
TRBD1	.	TRBV6-5	TRBJ1-1	CASTPGTGGTEAFF	TGTGCCAGCACCCCCGGGACAGGGGGCACTGAAGCTTTCTTT
.	.	TRBV28	TRBJ2-1	CARISEWGEVFNEQFF	TGTGCCAGAATCTCCGAATGGGGGGAGGTGTTCAATGAGCAGTTCTTC
.	.	TRBV28	TRBJ1-5	CASSRLQGTQPQHF	TGTGCCAGCAGTCGATTACAGGGTACTCAGCCCCAGCATTTT
TRBD1	.	TRBV10-3	TRBJ2-7	CAMGPDRDSYEQYF	TGTGCCATGGGACCAGACAGGGACTCCTACGAGCAGTACTTC
TRBD2	.	TRBV6-1	TRBJ2-3	CASSEGGTSGTQYF	TGTGCCAGCAGTGAGGGGGGAACTAGCGGTACGCAGTATTTT
TRBD2	.	TRBV29-1	TRBJ2-1	CSVVGLAGDFSNEQFF	TGCAGCGTCGTCGGACTAGCGGGAGATTTTAGCAATGAGCAGTTCTTC
TRBD1	.	TRBV4-3	TRBJ2-1	CASSQVQGVMKEQFF	TGCGCCAGCAGCCAAGTTCAGGGGGTTATGAAGGAGCAGTTCTTC
TRBD2	.	TRBV5-1	TRBJ2-5	CASSSGLAGAQETQYF	TGCGCCAGCAGCTCCGGACTAGCGGGGGCGCAAGAGACCCAGTACTTC
TRBD2	once	TRBV11-1	TRBJ2-5	CASSPRTSRQETQYF	TGTGCCAGCAGCCCCCGGACTAGCCGCCAAGAGACCCAGTACTTC
.	.	TRBV12-5	TRBJ2-1	CASALRSSTSAYNEQFF	TGTGCTAGTGCCCTCCGGAGCAGCACGTCCGCCTACAATGAGCAGTTCTTC
TRBD2	.	TRBV9	TRBJ2-3	CASSVVPSGGGTDTQYF	TGTGCCAGCAGCGTAGTTCCCAGCGGGGGCGGGACAGATACGCAGTATTTT
TRBD1	.	TRBV28	TRBJ1-1	CASSSGQGDTEAFF	TGTGCCAGCAGTTCCGGACAGGGCGACACTGAAGCTTTCTTT
TRBD1	.	TRBV5-4	TRBJ2-6	CASSSPRGGTGRSGANVLTF	TGTGCCAGCAGCTCCCCTCGTGGGGGGACAGGTCGCTCTGGGGCCAACGTCCTGACTTTC
.	.	TRBV7-9	TRBJ2-7	CSSSRQGYEQYF	TGTTCCAGCAGCCGTCAGGGCTACGAGCAGTACTTC
TRBD2	.	TRBV6-5	TRBJ2-3	CASSYVAGGEDTQYF	TGTGCCAGCAGTTACGTAGCGGGGGGTGAGGATACGCAGTATTTT
.	.	TRBV28	TRBJ1-1	CASSLLTGSAFF	TGTGCCAGCAGTTTACTCACAGGGAGTGCTTTCTTT
.	few	TRBV27	TRBJ1-6	CASSYVRESPLHF	TGTGCCAGCAGTTACGTCAGGGAATCACCCCTCCACTTT
.	once	TRBV6-5	TRBJ1-3	CASTSRGFGNTIYF	TGTGCCAGCACCTCCAGGGGATTTGGAAACACCATATATTTT
.	.	TRBV29-1	TRBJ2-1	CSVPGLGVNEQFF	TGCAGCGTGCCGGGACTTGGTGTCAATGAGCAGTTCTTC
.	few	TRBV7-6	TRBJ2-1	CASSLATRLGATGEQFF	TGTGCCAGCAGCCTCGCCACTAGACTGGGGGCTACGGGAGAGCAGTTCTTC
.	.	TRBV6-5	TRBJ1-1	CASSYGLGTEAFF	TGTGCCAGCAGTTACGGACTCGGCACTGAAGCTTTCTTT
.	.	TRBV7-9	TRBJ2-1	CASTISRTIDEQFF	TGTGCCAGCACCATTTCCAGGACTATCGATGAGCAGTTCTTC